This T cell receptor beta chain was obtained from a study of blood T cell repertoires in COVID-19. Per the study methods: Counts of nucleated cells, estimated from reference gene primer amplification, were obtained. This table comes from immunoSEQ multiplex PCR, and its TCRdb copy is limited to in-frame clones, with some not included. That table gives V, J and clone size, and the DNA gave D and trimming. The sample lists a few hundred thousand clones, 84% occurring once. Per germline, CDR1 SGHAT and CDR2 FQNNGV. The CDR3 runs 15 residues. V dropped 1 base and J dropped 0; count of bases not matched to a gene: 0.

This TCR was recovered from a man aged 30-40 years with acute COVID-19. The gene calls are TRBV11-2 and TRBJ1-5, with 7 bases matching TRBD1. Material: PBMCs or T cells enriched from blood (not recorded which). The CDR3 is CASSLGQGSNQPQHF. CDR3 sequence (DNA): TGTGCCAGCAGCTTAGGACAGGGTAGCAATCAGCCCCAGCATTTT. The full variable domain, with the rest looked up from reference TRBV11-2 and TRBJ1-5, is EAGVAQSPRYKIIEKRQSVAFWCNPISGHATLYWYQQILGQGPKLLIQFQNNGVVDDSQLPKDRFSAERLKGVDSTLKIQPAKLEDSAVYLCASSLGQGSNQPQHFGDGTRLSIL.